This entry describes one TCR beta chain. Its antigen specificity is not known. No quality values exist for individual bases; no much larger clone is one base distant. Collaborating institutions collected whole blood in K2EDTA tubes following their own protocols. Collaborator samples were shipped for TCRbeta analysis as frozen whole blood, isolated PBMCs, or DNA extracted from either sample type. The data were taken from a study of blood T cell repertoires in COVID-19 (dated by TCRdb to about 2020). In the study overall: Samples covering the acute and convalescent phases of COVID-19 were provided by collaborators in the United States, Italy and Spain. The samples were drawn from two sources: the first 160 participants of the ongoing ImmuneRACE study, and 1,000 to 1,500 subjects contributed by 6 global collaborators. A freely available public database, intended as a resource for researchers studying the immune response to SARS-CoV-2, is where the repertoires were released. The material from the prospective study consisted of cDNA or gDNA derived from T cells, B-cell-depleted T cells, or PBMCs. The dataset comprised deeply sampled blood TCRbeta repertoires from subjects exposed to, actively infected with, or recovered from COVID-19. Where HLA class I and class II types were available, the types were taken from metadata supplied by the sample provider, not from assay-based typing. Sample metadata almost always included a de-identified subject ID, COVID-19 status, age in years and sex.

V lost 4 bases and J lost 10 bases, and the count of bases not matched to a germline gene is 7. From the cysteine through the phenylalanine, the CDR3 covers 13 amino acids. Just the 39-base CDR3 DNA is kept, in frame starting at base 1. From the germline V gene (reference sequence), CDR1 is GTSNPN and CDR2 is SVGIG. The paper's findings and limits, for the study overall: How much clinical and demographic metadata was included differed by source and by participant, and the metadata was provided uncurated.

TCRbeta CDR3 regions were amplified from genomic DNA using the immunoSEQ Assay, a bias-controlled multiplex PCR. The source study handled its data this way. Nucleated cell counts per sample were estimated from amplification of reference gene primers within the assay. Sequence reads were collapsed and filtered to measure the absolute abundance of every unique TCRbeta CDR3 rearrangement. For each sample, productive Simpson clonality was calculated as the square root of Simpson's diversity index across productive rearrangements. Not all clones reach the TCRdb copy of this immuneACCESS table, which keeps in-frame sequences only. Checked studies attribute under half of the gap to unresolved V genes and leave the rest unexplained. V, J and clone size are those of that table, while D and trimming were read from the DNA. The sample yields approximately 150,000 clones; less than 85% were counted once. The ten largest clones represent roughly a sixth of the sample.

The sequence was collected from an elderly woman with acute or convalescent COVID-19. Sample: peripheral blood. The chain employs TRBV30 and TRBJ1-6, with 7 junctional bases fitting TRBD1. Read as DNA, the sequence is TGTGCCTGGAAACAGGGGCAGGGATCACCCCTCCACTTT. Its amino acids are CAWKQGQGSPLHF.